Reported below is one T cell receptor beta chain. The antigen is unknown. The sample comes from a study of T cells in Graves' hyperthyroidism and ophthalmopathy. Findings and caveats of the study: Most thyroid clonotypes expanded above 0.001 were also detected in blood. Separation of ophthalmopathy from stable hyperthyroidism was achieved by a 13 V-J model.

V lost 1 base and J 9 bases, leaving 21 bases between the germline ends. The CDR3 spans 15 residues. Germline V CDR1 and CDR2: DFQATT, SNEGSKA (reference sequence). In making diagnoses, clinical symptoms, serum thyroxine and TRAb, thyroid ultrasound and orbital computed tomography were all used. It was RNA transcripts that yielded the amplified TCR beta CDR3 regions. The HTBI primer set was used in a first-round RT-PCR of the TCR CDR3. Each CDR3 protein gets one entry after TCRdb re-called the multiplex PCR reads with MiXCR. The data contain roughly 510,000 distinct CDR3 sequences, over 35% of them singletons.

The chain has TRBV20-1 and TRBJ2-5; tentative D call: TRBD1 (5 bases). Sequenced input: peripheral blood or thyroid tissue (not recorded which). The clonotype was recovered from an adult woman with Graves' disease, either hyperthyroidism or ophthalmopathy (not recorded which). The CDR3 DNA is TGCAGTGCTAGAGGGGGCAGTGATCGTAATCAGCCCCAGTACTTC. As protein: CSARGGSDRNQPQYF.